This T cell receptor beta chain was retrieved from a study of blood T cell repertoires in COVID-19. Turning to the study itself: Sites across the United States, Italy and Spain contributed samples from acute and convalescent COVID-19. T cells, B-cell-depleted T cells, or PBMCs supplied cDNA or gDNA.

Germline CDR1 reads SGHTA; CDR2 reads FQGNSA. The CDR3 is 14 amino acids. The trim removed 5 bases at V and 1 base at J, leaving 4 bases unmatched. Original data processing: Amplification of reference gene primers was used by the study to estimate nucleated cell counts. Here immunoSEQ multiplex PCR was the method, and the copy in TCRdb shows in-frame clones only, minus some. Clonal size and the V and J genes are those of that table, whereas D and trimming came from the DNA. This repertoire shows fewer than 150,000 clones, around nine tenths found once; its top ten account for more than 3.5%. The sample comprised peripheral blood. The rearrangement links TRBV7-2 to TRBJ1-1; TRBD1 aligns across 7 bases. The receptor's source is a woman in her 40s with acute or convalescent COVID-19. CDR3 residues: CASSPGTANTEAFF. CDR3 coding DNA: TGTGCCAGCAGCCCCGGGACAGCGAACACTGAAGCTTTCTTT.